Below are 24 T cell receptor beta chains sequenced from a single sample in a study of regulatory T cells in long-lasting Graves disease listed by TCRdb under 2021. Receptor libraries were prepared by multiplex PCR. Sequencing used an Illumina HiSeq 4000. To build TCR beta libraries, CDR3 regions were amplified by Arm-PCR using iRepertoire HTBI primers. Using fastp at Q25 and MiXCR, TCRdb reprocessed the public reads and kept productive beta chains. One record per CDR3 amino acid sequence lists the most common genes and DNA. The sample includes 400,000 to 450,000 distinct CDR3 sequences, with around 24% observed a single time. The ten biggest clones cover approximately 28% of the sample. Taken with the paper, the label for time point translates to: persistent/refractory GD, antithyroid drugs over 5 years with positive TRAb. For both TCR sequencing and RNA sequencing, RNA was extracted from PBMCs using TRIzol.

The specimen comprised peripheral blood mononuclear cells (PBMCs), sampled when the disease was refractory, from a patient treated with antithyroid drugs. These receptors all come from a female donor with Graves disease.

There are a few counts of this clonotype. The chain joins TRBV20-1 to TRBJ2-7; 8 positions match TRBD1. The germline V gene has CDR1 DFQATT and CDR2 SNEGSKA (reference sequence). Trimming cost V 1 base and J 3 bases; bases outside gene matches: 14. The CDR3 has 17 residues. The CDR3 reads CSARGVIGRTGIYEQYF. The DNA of the CDR3 is TGCAGTGCTAGAGGTGTCATTGGGCGGACAGGGATCTACGAGCAGTACTTC.

This clonotype was detected many times. The chain recombines TRBV5-5 with TRBJ1-1, with 8 bases identical to TRBD1. Germline loops: CDR1 SGHKS, CDR2 YYEKEE (reference sequence). V shed 6 bases and J 9 bases; nucleotides not matched to a gene: 7. The length of the CDR3 is 12 residues. CDR3 nucleotide sequence: TGTGCCAGCACCCGGACAGGGTGGAAAGCTTTCTTT. It translates to CASTRTGWKAFF.

This clonotype has at least ten counts. The rearrangement links TRBV20-1 to TRBJ1-1; D uncertain. The germline gives CDR1 DFQATT, CDR2 SNEGSKA (reference sequence). CDR3 size: 12 residues. The germline V and J ends were trimmed by 5 bases and 5 bases, with 12 bases remaining between them. CDR3 sequence reads: CSAAGKNTEAFF. The CDR3 DNA reads TGCAGTGCTGCGGGAAAGAATACTGAAGCTTTCTTT.

This clonotype occurred many times. The DNA for the CDR3 is TGTGCCAGCAGCTCCTGGACAGGGAGGGAAGAGACCCAGTACTTC. Encoded protein: CASSSWTGREETQYF. V and J are TRBV11-2 and TRBJ2-5; weak D call: TRBD1 (8 bases). V was shortened by 4 bases and J by 3 bases, with 15 bases between the two germline ends. The CDR3 has 15 amino acids. From germline, CDR1 is SGHAT and CDR2 FQNNGV. The full variable domain, in which reference TRBV11-2 and TRBJ2-5 provide the parts outside the CDR3, is EAGVAQSPRYKIIEKRQSVAFWCNPISGHATLYWYQQILGQGPKLLIQFQNNGVVDDSQLPKDRFSAERLKGVDSTLKIQPAKLEDSAVYLCASSSWTGREETQYFGPGTRLLVL.

A few counts support this clonotype. The chain links TRBV13 to TRBJ2-7; TRBD2 matches 7 bases. The CDR3 is 20 residues long. Germline values: CDR1 PRHDT, CDR2 FYEKMQ (reference sequence). Trimming removed 1 base from V and 7 bases from J; junction bases left unmatched: 25. As DNA, the CDR3 is TGTGCCAGCAGCTTAGCGGATATGACTAATTGGGCGGCGGGGGAAGTTGAGCAGTACTTC. It codes for CASSLADMTNWAAGEVEQYF.

In its sample, this clonotype was seen a few times. The chain is built from TRBV20-1 and TRBJ1-4; 9 bases are a match to TRBD1. With 3 bases clipped from V and 8 bases from J, the junction kept 7 bases outside the gene matches. Germline CDR1 is DFQATT and CDR2 is SNEGSKA (reference sequence). The CDR3 is 14 residues long. CDR3 amino acids: CSASQVGQGEKLFF. DNA for the CDR3: TGCAGTGCTAGCCAGGTCGGACAGGGGGAAAAACTGTTTTTT.

The chain recombines TRBV24-1 with TRBJ2-3; no reliable D call. The CDR3 length is 16 residues. Germline CDR1 KGHDR, CDR2 SFDVKD. Trimming cost V 0 bases and J 7 bases, with 16 bases left between them. As DNA, the CDR3 is TGTGCCACCAGTGATTTGGAACCGACAACAAGATATACGCAGTATTTT. Translating it yields CATSDLEPTTRYTQYF.

V usage is TRBV28 and J usage is TRBJ2-2, with D unresolved. Germline loops: CDR1 MDHEN, CDR2 SYDVKM. Trimming left V 6 bases short and J 4 bases short, with 15 bases between. The CDR3 totals 15 residues. CDR3 sequence: CASRPNNPSTGELFF. The CDR3 DNA is TGTGCCAGCAGGCCCAATAACCCATCCACCGGGGAGCTGTTTTTT. Together with reference TRBV28 and TRBJ2-2, the CDR3 gives the full variable domain: DVKVTQSSRYLVKRTGEKVFLECVQDMDHENMFWYRQDPGLGLRLIYFSYDVKMKEKGDIPEGYSVSREKKERFSLILESASTNQTSMYLCASRPNNPSTGELFFGEGSRLTVL.

The chain links TRBV30 to TRBJ1-3; the match to TRBD1 covers 8 bases. The CDR3 is 14 amino acids. The trim removed 2 bases at V and 1 base at J, leaving 1 base unmatched. The V gene's germline CDR1 is GTSNPN and CDR2 SVGIG (reference sequence). CDR3 amino acids: CAWSRTGSGNTIYF. DNA of the CDR3: TGTGCCTGGAGTCGGACAGGGTCTGGAAACACCATATATTTT.

This rearrangement joins TRBV5-1 to TRBJ1-2, with 7 nucleotides matching TRBD1. Germline CDR1 reads SGHRS; CDR2 reads YFSETQ. V lost 1 base, J lost 4 bases, and 7 bases stayed unmatched. CDR3 size: 15 residues. In DNA, the CDR3 is TGCGCCAGCAGCTTGACAGGGGATTGGATCTATGGCTACACCTTC. It encodes CASSLTGDWIYGYTF.

The chain is built from TRBV7-2 and TRBJ2-7, with D possibly called TRBD1 or TRBD2 (5 bases each). The germline CDR1 and CDR2 sequences are SGHTA and FQGNSA. Trimming took 0 bases from V and 6 from J, leaving 12 bases between them. This CDR3 is 14 amino acids long. The CDR3 DNA follows: TGTGCCAGCAGCTTAGCCCGGGGCCGCGGCGAGCAGTACTTC. Its translation is CASSLARGRGEQYF.

On this clonotype itself: This may be a read error, as it is one base from a much larger clone. This chain connects TRBV12-3 or TRBV12-4 to TRBJ1-5; perhaps TRBD1 as D (5 bases). This CDR3 has 13 amino acids. V gave up 11 bases and J gave up 2 bases, with 13 bases separating them. The chain's CDR3 is CAGGRGGNQPQHF. In DNA, the CDR3 is TGTGCCGGCGGGAGGGGTGGCAATCAGCCCCAGCATTTT.

The CDR3 sequence is CASRRQVEDSPLHF. The CDR3, as DNA: TGTGCCAGTAGGCGACAGGTGGAGGATTCACCCCTCCACTTT. The chain carries TRBV19 and TRBJ1-6, with a tentative D call TRBD1 (6 bases). Between the trimmed V and J ends, which lost 6 bases and 8 bases, there was a span of 14 bases. CDR3 length: 14 amino acids. CDR1 is LNHDA, CDR2 SQIVND, per germline (reference sequence).

As regards this clonotype: A much larger clonotype is one base distant, so this may be a read error. The chain joins TRBV12-3 or TRBV12-4 to TRBJ1-1, with D unclear. This CDR3 has 17 amino acids. V was clipped by 2 bases and J by 1 base, with 17 bases between them. This CDR3 is CASSLRFRFSTNTEAFF. The CDR3 bases are TGTGCCAGCAGTTTACGGTTTCGGTTTTCGACGAACACTGAAGCTTTCTTT.

The genes are TRBV27 and TRBJ2-5; TRBD2 matches at 12 bases. This CDR3 has 15 amino acids. Germline V gene sequence: CDR1 MNHEY, CDR2 SMNVEV (reference sequence). V dropped 6 bases and J dropped 5; count of bases not matched to a gene: 7. CDR3 sequence: CASSRGLAGMETQYF. The CDR3 nucleotides are TGTGCCAGCAGCAGGGGACTAGCGGGTATGGAGACCCAGTACTTC.

This clonotype has a handful of counts. The rearrangement links TRBV29-1 to TRBJ1-1; tentative D call: TRBD1 (5 bases). The V end was cut by 4 bases, the J end by 4 bases, with 10 bases between. Germline-derived CDR1 and CDR2 are SQVTM and ANQGSEA. The CDR3 is 12 residues long. CDR3 DNA: TGCAGCGTTGGGGGGAGTCGCACTGAAGCTTTCTTT. Its protein product is CSVGGSRTEAFF.

This clonotype was picked up many times. V usage is TRBV7-2 and J usage is TRBJ1-5; D unclear. Germline V lookup: CDR1 SGHTA, CDR2 FQGNSA. The length of the CDR3 is 13 residues. V was pared by 1 base and J by 5 bases, with 6 bases between. CDR3: CASSLVRHQPQHF. DNA of the CDR3: TGTGCCAGCAGCTTAGTCCGTCATCAGCCCCAGCATTTT.

This chain links TRBV27 with TRBJ1-4; no definite D call. V shed 6 bases and J shed 2 bases, with 28 bases lying between them. CDR1 is MNHEY and CDR2 is SMNVEV in the germline V gene (reference sequence). The CDR3 covers 20 residues. The CDR3: CASSLTYTTRKGGTNEKLFF. DNA for the CDR3: TGTGCCAGCAGCCTAACCTATACCACACGGAAGGGCGGCACTAATGAAAAACTGTTTTTT.

This clonotype came up a few times. The rearrangement uses TRBV7-2 and TRBJ2-2; unclear D gene. The CDR3 spans 17 residues. The V gene lost 5 bases and the J gene lost 0 bases, with 16 bases spanning the gap. Germline V gene sequence: CDR1 SGHTA, CDR2 FQGNSA. The CDR3 is CASSPVSGRANTGELFF. The CDR3 DNA is TGTGCCAGCAGCCCAGTATCCGGACGCGCGAACACCGGGGAGCTGTTTTTT.

This clonotype was seen repeatedly, ten times or more. Germline is not matched at one junction end, which may reflect a read error. The CDR3, as DNA: TGTGCCAGCAGCCAAGAATATTGGGCCTTC. Its protein product is CASSQEYWAF. The J gene is TRBJ1-2, the V gene TRBV3-1; D ambiguous. CDR1 LGHDT and CDR2 YNNKEL come from the germline V gene (reference sequence). The CDR3 is 10 residues long.

The V call is TRBV5-1, the J call TRBJ2-7; TRBD1 matches at 10 bases. This CDR3 has 15 residues. Germline loops: CDR1 SGHRS, CDR2 YFSETQ. V dropped 5 bases and J dropped 2; count of bases not matched to a gene: 7. This CDR3 is CASSYDRGLTYEQYF. CDR3 DNA sequence: TGCGCCAGCAGTTACGACAGGGGGCTAACCTACGAGCAGTACTTC.

This clonotype was seen ten or more times. The chain employs TRBV6-1 and TRBJ2-3; TRBD1 is a possible D gene (5 bases). V was pared by 7 bases and J by 2 bases, with 13 bases between. CDR3 length equals 14 residues. CDR1 MNHNS and CDR2 SASEGT come from the germline V gene. The CDR3 nucleotides are TGTGCCAGCAAAGGGGCCTTAACCACAGATACGCAGTATTTT. Encoded protein: CASKGALTTDTQYF.

The V call is TRBV12-3 or TRBV12-4, the J call TRBJ2-3; 8 bases are a match to TRBD1. Trimming at V came to 5 bases and at J to 2 bases, leaving 3 bases not matched to a gene. This CDR3 has 14 amino acids. CDR3 region: CASSMTGVTDTQYF. CDR3 bases: TGTGCCAGCAGTATGACAGGGGTCACAGATACGCAGTATTTT.

The V gene is TRBV3-1, the J gene TRBJ2-2; possibly TRBD1 for D (5 bases). The CDR3 runs to 15 residues. CDR1 LGHDT and CDR2 YNNKEL come from the germline V gene (reference sequence). V lost 0 bases, J lost 4 bases, and 9 bases lay in between. CDR3 region: CASSQDPGITGELFF. The CDR3 nucleotides read TGTGCCAGCAGCCAAGATCCAGGGATCACCGGGGAGCTGTTTTTT. Full variable domain (remainder filled in from reference TRBV3-1 and TRBJ2-2): DTAVSQTPKYLVTQMGNDKSIKCEQNLGHDTMYWYKQDSKKFLKIMFSYNNKELIINETVPNRFSPKSPDKAHLNLHINSLELGDSAVYFCASSQDPGITGELFFGEGSRLTVL.